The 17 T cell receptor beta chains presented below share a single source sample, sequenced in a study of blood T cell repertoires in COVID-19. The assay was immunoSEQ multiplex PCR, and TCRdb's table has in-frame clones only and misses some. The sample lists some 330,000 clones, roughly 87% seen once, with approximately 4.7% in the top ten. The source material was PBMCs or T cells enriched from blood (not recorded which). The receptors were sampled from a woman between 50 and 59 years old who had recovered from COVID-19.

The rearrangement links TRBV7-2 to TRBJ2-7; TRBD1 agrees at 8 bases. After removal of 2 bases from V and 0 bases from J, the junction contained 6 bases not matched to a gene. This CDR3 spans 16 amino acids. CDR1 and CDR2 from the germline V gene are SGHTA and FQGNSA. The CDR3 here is CASSLNQGASSYEQYF. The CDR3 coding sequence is TGTGCCAGCAGCTTAAACCAGGGGGCTAGCTCCTACGAGCAGTACTTC.

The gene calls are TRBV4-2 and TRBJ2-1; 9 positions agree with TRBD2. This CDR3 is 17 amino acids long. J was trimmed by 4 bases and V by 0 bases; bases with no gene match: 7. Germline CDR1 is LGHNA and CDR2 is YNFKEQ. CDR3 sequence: CASSQDQAGGSYNEQFF. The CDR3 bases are TGTGCCAGCAGCCAAGATCAAGCGGGAGGATCATACAATGAGCAGTTCTTC.

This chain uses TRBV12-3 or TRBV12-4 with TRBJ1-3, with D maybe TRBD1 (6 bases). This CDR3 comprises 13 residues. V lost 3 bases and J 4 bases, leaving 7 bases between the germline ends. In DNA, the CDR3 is TGTGCCAGCAGTTTCAGGGGAGGAAACACCATATATTTT. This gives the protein CASSFRGGNTIYF.

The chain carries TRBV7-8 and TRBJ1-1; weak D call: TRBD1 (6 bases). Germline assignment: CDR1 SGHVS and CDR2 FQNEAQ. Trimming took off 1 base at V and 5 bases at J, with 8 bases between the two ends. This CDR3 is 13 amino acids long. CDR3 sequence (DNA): TGTGCCAGCAGCTTAGACAGGGTGACTGAAGCTTTCTTT. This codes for CASSLDRVTEAFF.

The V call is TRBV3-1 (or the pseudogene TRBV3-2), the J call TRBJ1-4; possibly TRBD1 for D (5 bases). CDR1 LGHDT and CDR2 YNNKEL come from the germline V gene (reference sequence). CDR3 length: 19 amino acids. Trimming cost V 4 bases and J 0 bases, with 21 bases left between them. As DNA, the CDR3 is TGTGCCAGCAGCCTAAACTTACTCAATAGGGGTGCAACTAATGAAAAACTGTTTTTT. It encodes CASSLNLLNRGATNEKLFF.

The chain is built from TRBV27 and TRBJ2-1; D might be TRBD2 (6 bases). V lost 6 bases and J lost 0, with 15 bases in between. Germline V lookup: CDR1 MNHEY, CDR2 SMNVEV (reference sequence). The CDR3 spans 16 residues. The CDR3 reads CASRRGAGSSYNEQFF. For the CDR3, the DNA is TGTGCCAGCAGGCGTGGGGCGGGAAGCTCCTACAATGAGCAGTTCTTC.

CDR3 sequence reads: CASSPRQATNEKLFF. DNA of the CDR3: TGCGCCAGCAGCCCACGACAGGCAACTAATGAAAAACTGTTTTTT. The rearrangement links TRBV5-1 to TRBJ1-4, with D perhaps TRBD1 (6 bases). CDR1 and CDR2 (germline): SGHRS, YFSETQ. V was pared by 4 bases and J by 0 bases, with 10 bases between. There are 15 residues in the CDR3.

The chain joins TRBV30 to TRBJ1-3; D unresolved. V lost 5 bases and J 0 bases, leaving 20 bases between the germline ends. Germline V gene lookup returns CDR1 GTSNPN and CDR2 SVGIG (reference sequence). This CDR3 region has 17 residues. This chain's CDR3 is CAWGTTTPSGSGNTIYF. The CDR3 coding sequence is TGTGCCTGGGGAACCACCACCCCCTCGGGCTCTGGAAACACCATATATTTT.

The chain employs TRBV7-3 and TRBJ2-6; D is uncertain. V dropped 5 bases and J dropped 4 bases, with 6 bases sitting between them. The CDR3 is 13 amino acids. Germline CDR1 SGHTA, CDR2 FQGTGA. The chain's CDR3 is CASSPAGANVLTF. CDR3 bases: TGTGCCAGCAGCCCAGCGGGGGCCAACGTCCTGACTTTC.

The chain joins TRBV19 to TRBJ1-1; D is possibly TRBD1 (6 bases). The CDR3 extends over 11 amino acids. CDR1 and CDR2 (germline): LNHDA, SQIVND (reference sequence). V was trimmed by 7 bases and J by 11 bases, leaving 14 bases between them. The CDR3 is CASIKRDKAFF. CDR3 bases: TGTGCCAGTATTAAACGGGACAAGGCTTTCTTT.

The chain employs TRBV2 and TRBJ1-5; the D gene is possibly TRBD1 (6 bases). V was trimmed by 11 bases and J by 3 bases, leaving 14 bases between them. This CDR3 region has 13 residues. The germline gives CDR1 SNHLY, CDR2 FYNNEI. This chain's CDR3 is CASTGLYNQPQHF. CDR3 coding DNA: TGTGCCTCAACAGGGCTGTACAATCAGCCCCAGCATTTT.

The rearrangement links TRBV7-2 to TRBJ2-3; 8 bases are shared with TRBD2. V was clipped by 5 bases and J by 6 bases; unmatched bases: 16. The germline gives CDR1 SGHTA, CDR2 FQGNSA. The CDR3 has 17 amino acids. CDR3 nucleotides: TGTGCCAGCAGCATTTTTCCGGGAGGGCCAATTGGGGATACGCAGTATTTT. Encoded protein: CASSIFPGGPIGDTQYF.

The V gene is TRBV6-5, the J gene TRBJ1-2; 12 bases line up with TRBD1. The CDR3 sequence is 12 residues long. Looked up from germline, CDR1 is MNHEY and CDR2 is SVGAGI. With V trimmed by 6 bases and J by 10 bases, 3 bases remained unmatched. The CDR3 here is CASRGTGGPYTF. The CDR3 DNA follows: TGTGCCAGCAGGGGGACAGGGGGCCCCTACACCTTC.

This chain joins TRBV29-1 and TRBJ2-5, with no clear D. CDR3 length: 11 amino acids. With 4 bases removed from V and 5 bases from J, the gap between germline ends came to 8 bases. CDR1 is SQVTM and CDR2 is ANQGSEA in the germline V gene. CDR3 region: CSVAGPETQYF. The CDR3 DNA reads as TGCAGCGTTGCAGGTCCGGAGACCCAGTACTTC. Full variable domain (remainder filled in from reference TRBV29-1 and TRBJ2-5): SAVISQKPSRDICQRGTSLTIQCQVDSQVTMMFWYRQQPGQSLTLIATANQGSEATYESGFVIDKFPISRPNLTFSTLTVSNMSPEDSSIYLCSVAGPETQYFGPGTRLLVL.

The CDR3 DNA sequence: TGTGCCTGGGGTACGGGACAGGGGTACGAGCAGTACTTC. This translates into CAWGTGQGYEQYF. The rearrangement uses TRBV30 and TRBJ2-7; the match to TRBD1 covers 10 bases. CDR1 and CDR2 from the germline V gene are GTSNPN and SVGIG (reference sequence). The trim removed 5 bases at V and 4 bases at J, leaving 5 bases unmatched. This CDR3 is 13 amino acids long. Using reference TRBV30 and TRBJ2-7 for the parts outside the CDR3, the full variable domain is SQTIHQWPATLVQPVGSPLSLECTVEGTSNPNLYWYRQAAGRGLQLLFYSVGIGQISSEVPQNLSASRPQDRQFILSSKKLLLSDSGFYLCAWGTGQGYEQYFGPGTRLTVT.

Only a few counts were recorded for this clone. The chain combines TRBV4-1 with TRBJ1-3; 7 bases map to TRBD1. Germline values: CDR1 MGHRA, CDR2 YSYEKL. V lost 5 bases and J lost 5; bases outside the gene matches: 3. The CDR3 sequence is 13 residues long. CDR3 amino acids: CASSGTVRNTIYF. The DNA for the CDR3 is TGCGCCAGCAGCGGGACAGTTCGAAACACCATATATTTT.

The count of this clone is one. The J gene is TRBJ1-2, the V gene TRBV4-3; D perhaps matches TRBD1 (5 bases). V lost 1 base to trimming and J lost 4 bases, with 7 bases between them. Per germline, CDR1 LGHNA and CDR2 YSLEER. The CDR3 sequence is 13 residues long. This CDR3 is CASSQGGLYGYTF. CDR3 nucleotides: TGCGCCAGCAGCCAAGGGGGACTCTATGGCTACACCTTC.